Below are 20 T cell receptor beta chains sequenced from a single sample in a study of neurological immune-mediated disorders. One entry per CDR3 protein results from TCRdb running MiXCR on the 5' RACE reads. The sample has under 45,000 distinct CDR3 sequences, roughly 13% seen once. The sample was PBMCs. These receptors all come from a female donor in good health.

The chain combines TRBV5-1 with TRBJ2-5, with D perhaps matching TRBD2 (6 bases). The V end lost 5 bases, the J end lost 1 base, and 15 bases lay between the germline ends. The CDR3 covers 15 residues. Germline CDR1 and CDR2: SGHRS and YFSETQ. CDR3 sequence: CASRSLGLLQETQYF. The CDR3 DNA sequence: TGCGCCAGCAGATCTCTGGGACTCCTCCAAGAGACCCAGTACTTC.

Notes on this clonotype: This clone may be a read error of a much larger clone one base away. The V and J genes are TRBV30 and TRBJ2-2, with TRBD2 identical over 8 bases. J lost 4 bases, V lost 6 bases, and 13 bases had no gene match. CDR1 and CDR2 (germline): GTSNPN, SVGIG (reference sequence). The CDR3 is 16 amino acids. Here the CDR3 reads CACIKTGTSFTGELFF. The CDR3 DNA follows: TGTGCCTGTATAAAAACCGGGACTAGTTTCACCGGGGAGCTGTTTTTT. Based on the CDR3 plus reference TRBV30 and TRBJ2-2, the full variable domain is SQTIHQWPATLVQPVGSPLSLECTVEGTSNPNLYWYRQAAGRGLQLLFYSVGIGQISSEVPQNLSASRPQDRQFILSSKKLLLSDSGFYLCACIKTGTSFTGELFFGEGSRLTVL.

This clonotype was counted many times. The CDR3 is CATSDLTSGHTGELFF. CDR3 DNA sequence: TGTGCCACCAGTGATTTGACTAGCGGCCACACCGGGGAGCTGTTTTTT. The chain is built from TRBV24-1 and TRBJ2-2, with 8 bases identical to TRBD2. Germline CDR1 and CDR2: KGHDR and SFDVKD. CDR3 length: 16 amino acids. The V and J ends lost 0 bases and 3 bases, in that order; junction bases with no gene match: 2.

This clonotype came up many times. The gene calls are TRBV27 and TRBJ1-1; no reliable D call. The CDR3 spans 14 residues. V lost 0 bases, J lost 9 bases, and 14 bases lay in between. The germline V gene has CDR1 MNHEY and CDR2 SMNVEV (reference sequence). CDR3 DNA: TGTGCCAGCAGTTTATCCCTGGACCCGAGGCAAGCTTTCTTT. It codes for CASSLSLDPRQAFF.

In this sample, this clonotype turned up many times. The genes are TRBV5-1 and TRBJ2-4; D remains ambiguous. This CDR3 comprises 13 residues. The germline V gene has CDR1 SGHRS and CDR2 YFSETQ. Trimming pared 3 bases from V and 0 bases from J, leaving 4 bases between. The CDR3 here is CASSSLAKNIQYF. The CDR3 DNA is TGCGCCAGCAGCTCCTTAGCCAAAAACATTCAGTACTTC.

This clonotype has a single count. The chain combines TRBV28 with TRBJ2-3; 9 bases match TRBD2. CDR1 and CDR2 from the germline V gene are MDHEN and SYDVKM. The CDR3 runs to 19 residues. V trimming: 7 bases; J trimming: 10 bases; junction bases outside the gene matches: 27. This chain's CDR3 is CASMPLAGEVGLARNAQYF. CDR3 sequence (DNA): TGTGCCAGCATGCCCTTAGCCGGGGAGGTTGGACTAGCGCGGAACGCGCAGTATTTT.

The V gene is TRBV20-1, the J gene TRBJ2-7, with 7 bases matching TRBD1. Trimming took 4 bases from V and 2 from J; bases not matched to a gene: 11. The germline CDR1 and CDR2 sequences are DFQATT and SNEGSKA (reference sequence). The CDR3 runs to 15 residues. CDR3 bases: TGCAGTGCTATAAACAGGGGCCCCAGAACCTACGAGCAGTACTTC. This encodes CSAINRGPRTYEQYF.

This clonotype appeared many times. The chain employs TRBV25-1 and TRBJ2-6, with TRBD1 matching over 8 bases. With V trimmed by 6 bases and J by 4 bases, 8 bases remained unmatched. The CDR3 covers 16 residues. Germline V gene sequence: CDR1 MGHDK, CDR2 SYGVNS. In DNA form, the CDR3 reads TGTGCCAGCAGGGCAGGGGGCCTGGGGGGGGCCAACGTCCTGACTTTC. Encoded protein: CASRAGGLGGANVLTF.

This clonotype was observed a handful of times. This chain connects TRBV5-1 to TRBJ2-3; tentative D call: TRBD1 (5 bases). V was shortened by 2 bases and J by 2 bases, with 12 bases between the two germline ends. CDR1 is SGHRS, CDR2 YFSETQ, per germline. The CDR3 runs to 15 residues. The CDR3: CASSFNQGTTDTQYF. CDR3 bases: TGCGCCAGCAGCTTTAATCAGGGTACCACAGATACGCAGTATTTT.

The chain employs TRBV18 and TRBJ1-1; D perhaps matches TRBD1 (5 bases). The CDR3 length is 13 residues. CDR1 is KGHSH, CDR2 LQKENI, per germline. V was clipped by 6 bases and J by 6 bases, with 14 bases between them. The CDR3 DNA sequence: TGTGCCAGCTCGGACGCAGGGTTAGCTGAAGCTTTCTTT. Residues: CASSDAGLAEAFF.

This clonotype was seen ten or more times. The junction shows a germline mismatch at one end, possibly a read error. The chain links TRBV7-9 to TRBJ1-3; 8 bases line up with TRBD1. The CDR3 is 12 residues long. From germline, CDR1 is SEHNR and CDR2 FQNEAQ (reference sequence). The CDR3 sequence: CASSPRDRQFHF. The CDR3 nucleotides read TGTGCCAGCAGCCCGAGGGACAGGCAATTTCATTTT. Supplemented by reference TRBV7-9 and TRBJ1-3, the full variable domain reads DTGVSQNPRHKITKRGQNVTFRCDPISEHNRLYWYRQTLGQGPEFLTYFQNEAQLEKSRLLSDRFSAERPKGSFSTLEIQRTEQGDSAMYLCASSPRDRQFHFGEGSWLTVV.

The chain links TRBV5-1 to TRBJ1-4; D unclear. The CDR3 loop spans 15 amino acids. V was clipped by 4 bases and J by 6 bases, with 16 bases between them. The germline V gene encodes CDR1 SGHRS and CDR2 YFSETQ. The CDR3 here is CASSRSGLVDEKLFF. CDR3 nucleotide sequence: TGCGCCAGCAGCCGGAGCGGGTTGGTGGATGAAAAACTGTTTTTT.

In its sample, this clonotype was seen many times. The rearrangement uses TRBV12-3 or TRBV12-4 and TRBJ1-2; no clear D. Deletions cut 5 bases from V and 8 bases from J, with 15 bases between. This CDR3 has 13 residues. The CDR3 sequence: CASSTAAVSGYTF. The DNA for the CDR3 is TGTGCCAGCAGTACAGCCGCGGTCAGCGGCTACACCTTC.

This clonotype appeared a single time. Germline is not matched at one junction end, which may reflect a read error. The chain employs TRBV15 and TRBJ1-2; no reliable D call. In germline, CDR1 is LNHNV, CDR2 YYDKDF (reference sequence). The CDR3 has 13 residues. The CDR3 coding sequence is TGTGCCTCCAGCAAAGTAGAAGGGTATGGCTACACCTTC. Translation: CASSKVEGYGYTF. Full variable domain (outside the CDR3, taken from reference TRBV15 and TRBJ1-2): DAMVIQNPRYQVTQFGKPVTLSCSQTLNHNVMYWYQQKSSQAPKLLFHYYDKDFNNEADTPDNFQSRRPNTSFCFLDIRSPGLGDTAMYLCASSKVEGYGYTFGSGTRLTVV.

CDR3 loop: CASSIEGLLPYNEQFF. The CDR3 DNA follows: TGTGCCAGTAGTATTGAAGGGCTGCTACCGTACAATGAGCAGTTCTTC. This chain joins TRBV19 and TRBJ2-1, with unresolved D. The ends were cut back, 3 bases at V and 4 bases at J, with 16 bases in the middle. Germline CDR1 reads LNHDA; CDR2 reads SQIVND (reference sequence). This CDR3 contains 16 residues.

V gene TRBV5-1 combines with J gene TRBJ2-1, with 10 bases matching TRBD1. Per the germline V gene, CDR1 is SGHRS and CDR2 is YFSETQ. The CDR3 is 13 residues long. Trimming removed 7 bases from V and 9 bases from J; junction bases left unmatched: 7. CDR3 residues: CASQTGTGVEQFF. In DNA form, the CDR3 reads TGCGCCAGCCAAACCGGGACAGGGGTTGAGCAGTTCTTC.

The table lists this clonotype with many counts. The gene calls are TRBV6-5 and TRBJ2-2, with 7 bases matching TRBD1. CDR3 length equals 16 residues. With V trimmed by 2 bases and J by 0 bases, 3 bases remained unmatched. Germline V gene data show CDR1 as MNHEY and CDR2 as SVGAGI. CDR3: CASSYDGTANTGELFF. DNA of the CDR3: TGTGCCAGCAGTTACGATGGGACAGCGAACACCGGGGAGCTGTTTTTT.

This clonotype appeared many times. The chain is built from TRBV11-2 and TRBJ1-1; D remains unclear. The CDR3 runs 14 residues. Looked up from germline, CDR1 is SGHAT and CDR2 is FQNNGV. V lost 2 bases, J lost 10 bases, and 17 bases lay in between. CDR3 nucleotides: TGTGCCAGCAGCTTAAAGGGTGTACATCTTGGAGCTTTCTTT. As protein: CASSLKGVHLGAFF.

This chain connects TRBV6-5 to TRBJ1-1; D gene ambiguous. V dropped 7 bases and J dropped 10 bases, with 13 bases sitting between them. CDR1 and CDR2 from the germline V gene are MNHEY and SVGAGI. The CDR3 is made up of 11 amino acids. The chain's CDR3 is CASTTGEVAFF. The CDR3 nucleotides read TGTGCCAGCACCACTGGGGAGGTAGCTTTCTTT.

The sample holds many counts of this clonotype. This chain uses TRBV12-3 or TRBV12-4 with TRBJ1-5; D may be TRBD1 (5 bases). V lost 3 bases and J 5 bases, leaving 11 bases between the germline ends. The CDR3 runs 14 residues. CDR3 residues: CASSLYGGDQPQHF. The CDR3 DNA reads TGTGCCAGCAGTTTGTACGGGGGGGATCAGCCCCAGCATTTT.